The 25 T cell receptor beta chains given below trace back to one sample, sequenced in a study of blood T cell repertoires in COVID-19. Produced via immunoSEQ multiplex PCR; TCRdb's table is partial and in-frame only. The repertoire holds 250,000 or so clones, with about 80% as singletons. The sample consisted of peripheral blood. Receptors were obtained from a woman of 80 years or more with acute or convalescent COVID-19.

The V gene is TRBV27, the J gene TRBJ2-7; TRBD1 agrees at 9 bases. V gave up 6 bases and J gave up 3 bases; unmatched junction bases: 9. This CDR3 comprises 15 residues. The germline CDR1 and CDR2 sequences are MNHEY and SMNVEV (reference sequence). The CDR3 region is CASRLEGQGLYEQYF. As DNA, the CDR3 is TGTGCCAGCAGGTTAGAGGGACAGGGCCTCTACGAGCAGTACTTC.

The rearrangement joins TRBV7-9 to TRBJ1-1; 10 bases are shared with TRBD1. CDR3 length equals 17 residues. The ends lost 2 bases at V and 4 bases at J; junction bases unmatched: 10. The germline gives CDR1 SEHNR, CDR2 FQNEAQ (reference sequence). The CDR3 nucleotides are TGTGCCAGCAGCTTAACCGGGACAGGGGCTTTGTCCACTGAAGCTTTCTTT. Amino acids: CASSLTGTGALSTEAFF.

The chain couples TRBV28 to TRBJ2-5; D possibly corresponds to TRBD1 (6 bases). Germline lookup yields CDR1 MDHEN and CDR2 SYDVKM. Trimming shortened V by 4 bases and J by 5 bases, and 20 bases separated the two germline ends. The CDR3 covers 16 residues. CDR3 nucleotide sequence: TGTGCCAGCAGTTCCCCCCCCAGGGGTAATTGGGAGACCCAGTACTTC. This codes for CASSSPPRGNWETQYF.

V usage is TRBV6-6 and J usage is TRBJ1-5, with TRBD1 as a possible D gene (5 bases). V lost 5 bases and J lost 4, with 12 bases in between. Germline V lookup: CDR1 MNHNY, CDR2 SVGAGI (reference sequence). This CDR3 contains 14 residues. The CDR3 DNA follows: TGTGCCAGCAGTCCGGACGGGGGTAATCAGCCCCAGCATTTT. The encoded protein is CASSPDGGNQPQHF.

The rearrangement uses TRBV19 and TRBJ1-1; perhaps TRBD1 as D (5 bases). This CDR3 has 17 amino acids. V was clipped by 6 bases and J by 4 bases, with 24 bases between them. Germline assignment: CDR1 LNHDA and CDR2 SQIVND (reference sequence). In DNA, the CDR3 is TGTGCCAGTAGCGACCAGGGTGGCAGCCCGAGTGGCACTGAAGCTTTCTTT. Amino acids: CASSDQGGSPSGTEAFF.

In this sample, this clone turned up once. The rearrangement links TRBV18 to TRBJ1-2; 9 bases are a match to TRBD1. V shed 6 bases, J shed 0 bases, and the junction held 5 bases outside the gene matches. The CDR3 is 15 residues long. The germline V gene encodes CDR1 KGHSH and CDR2 LQKENI. The CDR3 loop reads CASSEGTGTNYGYTF. CDR3 nucleotide sequence: TGTGCCAGCTCCGAAGGGACAGGGACTAACTATGGCTACACCTTC. The full variable domain, completed using reference TRBV18 and TRBJ1-2, is NAGVMQNPRHLVRRRGQEARLRCSPMKGHSHVYWYRQLPEEGLKFMVYLQKENIIDESGMPKERFSAEFPKEGPSILRIQQVVRGDSAAYFCASSEGTGTNYGYTFGSGTRLTVV.

The chain is built from TRBV5-6 and TRBJ2-5; 7 bases line up with TRBD1. The germline gives CDR1 SGHDT, CDR2 YYEEEE. V shed 2 bases, J shed 0 bases, and the junction held 1 base outside the gene matches. This CDR3 region has 14 residues. The CDR3 is CASSLQGNQETQYF. In DNA form, the CDR3 reads TGTGCCAGCAGCTTACAGGGGAACCAAGAGACCCAGTACTTC.

V is TRBV19 and J is TRBJ1-1; D is possibly TRBD1 (6 bases). V shed 4 bases and J shed 6 bases, with 15 bases lying between them. Germline lookup yields CDR1 LNHDA and CDR2 SQIVND (reference sequence). This CDR3 region has 14 residues. CDR3 residues: CASSTRQVGAEAFF. In DNA form, the CDR3 reads TGTGCCAGTAGTACCAGACAGGTCGGCGCTGAAGCTTTCTTT. The complete variable domain, with remaining parts taken from reference TRBV19 and TRBJ1-1, reads DGGITQSPKYLFRKEGQNVTLSCEQNLNHDAMYWYRQDPGQGLRLIYYSQIVNDFQKGDIAEGYSVSREKKESFPLTVTSAQKNPTAFYLCASSTRQVGAEAFFGQGTRLTVV.

This clone was detected only once. The chain combines TRBV5-1 with TRBJ2-7; TRBD1 matches at 10 bases. This CDR3 is 16 amino acids long. V dropped 6 bases and J dropped 6; count of bases not matched to a gene: 15. Germline lookup yields CDR1 SGHRS and CDR2 YFSETQ. This CDR3 is CASTSYPGQGILEQYF. The CDR3 DNA sequence: TGCGCCAGCACCTCGTATCCGGGACAGGGGATCCTCGAGCAGTACTTC.

This rearrangement joins TRBV25-1 to TRBJ1-3; 11 nucleotides line up with TRBD1. Germline CDR1 is MGHDK and CDR2 is SYGVNS. Unmatched junction bases numbered 0, after V lost 4 bases and J lost 4 bases. The CDR3 has 14 residues. The CDR3 nucleotides read TGTGCCAGCAGTGGGACAGGGGGCGGAAACACCATATATTTT. Translating it yields CASSGTGGGNTIYF.

This clone appeared once. V usage is TRBV7-2 and J usage is TRBJ2-7, with TRBD2 matching over 8 bases. Germline V gene data show CDR1 as SGHTA and CDR2 as FQGNSA. The CDR3 contains 14 residues. V was pared by 4 bases and J by 6 bases, with 8 bases of the junction left unmatched. The CDR3, as DNA: TGTGCCAGCAGCTCGGGACTAGACCTTCTCGAGCAGTACTTC. This encodes CASSSGLDLLEQYF.

The chain recombines TRBV5-1 with TRBJ1-5, with D maybe TRBD1 (5 bases). The CDR3 spans 16 residues. Trimming took off 4 bases at V and 5 bases at J, with 19 bases between the two ends. The germline gives CDR1 SGHRS, CDR2 YFSETQ. The CDR3 protein is CASSDGSGGQDQPQHF. CDR3 bases: TGCGCCAGCAGCGACGGGTCGGGGGGTCAGGATCAGCCCCAGCATTTT.

The J gene is TRBJ2-7, the V gene TRBV15; 7 bases map to TRBD2. This CDR3 comprises 15 residues. V gave up 2 bases and J gave up 4 bases; unmatched junction bases: 8. The germline V gene encodes CDR1 LNHNV and CDR2 YYDKDF (reference sequence). CDR3 in DNA: TGTGCCACCAGCAGATCCAGGACGGGACTATACGAGCAGTACTTC. This sequence encodes CATSRSRTGLYEQYF.

The chain links TRBV18 to TRBJ1-2; a weak D match, TRBD1 (5 bases). The CDR3 totals 13 residues. Germline-derived CDR1 and CDR2 are KGHSH and LQKENI. The V end was cut by 2 bases, the J end by 7 bases, with 11 bases between. This CDR3 reads CASSPTDNLGYTF. The CDR3 DNA reads as TGTGCCAGCTCACCAACGGACAATCTTGGCTACACCTTC. Combining the CDR3 with reference TRBV18 and TRBJ1-2 gives the whole variable domain NAGVMQNPRHLVRRRGQEARLRCSPMKGHSHVYWYRQLPEEGLKFMVYLQKENIIDESGMPKERFSAEFPKEGPSILRIQQVVRGDSAAYFCASSPTDNLGYTFGSGTRLTVV.

The chain uses TRBV28 and TRBJ1-1; D may be TRBD1 (6 bases). Germline assignment: CDR1 MDHEN and CDR2 SYDVKM. Trimming left V 7 bases short and J 1 base short, with 16 bases between. This CDR3 has 15 residues. The CDR3 coding sequence is TGTGCCAGCATTCCCCTCAGGGGTGGGAACACTGAAGCTTTCTTT. It yields the protein CASIPLRGGNTEAFF.

The chain employs TRBV6-2 or TRBV6-3 and TRBJ1-5, with a weak D call TRBD1 (6 bases). V was shortened by 5 bases and J by 6 bases, with 14 bases between the two germline ends. Germline CDR1 is MNHEY and CDR2 is SVGEGT. This CDR3 region has 14 residues. CDR3 DNA sequence: TGTGCCAGCAGTACGGGGGGGGCGACTCAGCCCCAGCATTTT. Its protein product is CASSTGGATQPQHF.

This clone was counted a few times. The chain combines TRBV7-9 with TRBJ1-2; possible D gene TRBD1, 6 bases. Trimming stripped 7 bases from V and 3 bases from J, with 15 bases between. The CDR3 sequence is 14 residues long. CDR1 is SEHNR, CDR2 FQNEAQ, per germline (reference sequence). In DNA, the CDR3 is TGTGCCAGCACCCCGGACGGACAGTACTATGGCTACACCTTC. This sequence encodes CASTPDGQYYGYTF.

In this sample, this clone turned up a few times. V gene TRBV14 combines with J gene TRBJ2-1; 7 nucleotides line up with TRBD2. V shed 0 bases, J shed 2 bases, and the junction held 7 bases outside the gene matches. Per germline, CDR1 SGHDN and CDR2 FVKESK. The CDR3 runs 17 residues. Here the CDR3 DNA reads TGTGCCAGCAGCCAAGATTCTAGGCGGGAGCCCTACAATGAGCAGTTCTTC. This codes for CASSQDSRREPYNEQFF.

This clone was found once. This chain links TRBV11-2 with TRBJ2-1; D not certain. Germline V gene lookup returns CDR1 SGHAT and CDR2 FQNNGV. Trimming took 5 bases from V and 0 from J, leaving 11 bases between them. The CDR3 is 15 amino acids. The CDR3, as DNA: TGTGCCAGCAGCCTCCTAGTTTACTCCTACAATGAGCAGTTCTTC. Its protein is CASSLLVYSYNEQFF.

This chain joins TRBV5-8 and TRBJ1-5, with 8 bases fitting TRBD1. The CDR3 runs 14 residues. The J segment lost 5 bases and the V segment lost 4 bases, leaving 5 bases of the junction unmatched. CDR1 is SGHTS, CDR2 YDEGEE, per germline. In nucleotides, the CDR3 is TGTGCCAGCAGCCTTGACAGGGGTTATCAGCCCCAGCATTTT. Amino acid sequence: CASSLDRGYQPQHF.

V usage is TRBV29-1 and J usage is TRBJ1-3; TRBD1 matches 8 bases. Germline V gene data show CDR1 as SQVTM and CDR2 as ANQGSEA. J lost 7 bases, V lost 3 bases, and 5 bases had no gene match. The length of the CDR3 is 13 residues. The CDR3 nucleotides are TGCAGCGTTGAGGACAGGGCGCGGAACACCATATATTTT. Amino acid sequence: CSVEDRARNTIYF.

The CDR3 DNA reads TGTGCCAGCGGAACTCGGCAGACTGACTATGGCTACACCTTC. It translates to CASGTRQTDYGYTF. The J gene is TRBJ1-2, the V gene TRBV2; D unclear. CDR1 and CDR2 (germline): SNHLY, FYNNEI. This CDR3 region has 14 residues. Trimming took off 8 bases at V and 3 bases at J, with 16 bases between the two ends.

The chain couples TRBV6-1 to TRBJ1-4; D unresolved. From germline, CDR1 is MNHNS and CDR2 SASEGT. The CDR3 is 15 amino acids. V was pared by 1 base and J by 7 bases, with 13 bases between. The CDR3 sequence: CASSEGGTRGEKLFF. The CDR3 coding sequence is TGTGCCAGCAGTGAAGGTGGTACAAGAGGTGAAAAACTGTTTTTT.

The chain is built from TRBV7-9 and TRBJ2-3, with 9 bases lining up with TRBD2. Germline loops: CDR1 SEHNR, CDR2 FQNEAQ (reference sequence). With V trimmed by 5 bases and J by 6 bases, 9 bases remained unmatched. The CDR3 totals 15 residues. The CDR3 DNA is TGTGCCAGCAGCCTTAGCGCGGGAGGGACGGATACGCAGTATTTT. Its protein is CASSLSAGGTDTQYF.

This clone was recorded a few times. The CDR3 coding sequence is TGTGCCAGCAGTTTTTTCGGGGGGGCTGATCAGCCCCAGCATTTT. Residues: CASSFFGGADQPQHF. The rearrangement uses TRBV28 and TRBJ1-5; possible D gene TRBD1, 6 bases. Germline CDR1 and CDR2: MDHEN and SYDVKM. There are 15 residues in the CDR3. Trimming removed 3 bases at V and 5 bases at J, with 14 bases between.